Sequencing of this TCR beta chain was carried out in a study of cytomegalovirus exposure and HLA in healthy donors. General study results and limits: The likely explanation for a cluster of highly shared sequence variants was sequencing artifact. Another analysis was done later, and it associated approximately 15,000 TCR beta sequences with HLA alleles at 0.05 false discovery rate. Looking again later, the authors saw that most CMV-associated TCR beta chains seemed HLA-restricted. Across donors, most TCRs were seen rarely, yet some public ones were widespread.

Primers for the PCR totalled 60 Vbeta and 13 Jbeta. The protocol was immunoSEQ multiplex PCR, while the TCRdb copy is restricted to in-frame clones and leaves out a portion. The data contain under 150,000 clones, about 80% of them singletons. J gave up 2 bases and V 1 base, and 8 bases lay outside the gene matches. Germline CDR1 reads SGHNT; CDR2 reads YYREEE (reference sequence). This CDR3 region has 17 residues. As to this clone: Its cognate antigen is unknown.

This TCR was sampled from a woman between 45 and 60 years old in good health and CMV-seropositive. The sequencing sample was made of PBMCs. The chain uses TRBV5-4 and TRBJ2-1, with TRBD2 identical over 8 bases. CDR3 region: CASSLKVGGATYNEQFF. The DNA of the CDR3 is TGTGCCAGCAGCTTGAAGGTCGGGGGGGCCACCTACAATGAGCAGTTCTTC.